One sample yielded the 17 T cell receptor beta chains listed below, sequenced in a study of breast tumors, draining lymph nodes, adjacent tissues. One entry per CDR3 protein, called by TCRdb with MiXCR from the multiplex PCR reads. The data show approximately 100,000 distinct CDR3 sequences, approximately 22% seen once. Axillary draining lymph nodes of breast cancer patients supplied the node samples. Sequences were obtained from axillary lymph node tissue. These TCRs come from a female donor with breast cancer. Some clones in this sample may be carry-over from other donors' samples.

There are many counts of this clonotype. The chain employs TRBV12-3 or TRBV12-4 and TRBJ1-4; 7 positions agree with TRBD1. V was pared by 6 bases and J by 1 base, with 2 bases of the junction left unmatched. The CDR3 is made up of 14 amino acids. The CDR3 protein is CASRQGVTNEKLFF. CDR3 DNA: TGTGCCAGCAGGCAGGGGGTAACTAATGAAAAACTGTTTTTT.

This clonotype was seen a handful of times. V gene TRBV19 combines with J gene TRBJ1-5, with D perhaps TRBD1 (6 bases). Trimming took off 6 bases at V and 0 bases at J, with 12 bases between the two ends. The CDR3 sequence is 15 residues long. Germline assignment: CDR1 LNHDA and CDR2 SQIVND (reference sequence). CDR3 sequence (DNA): TGTGCCAGTAGAGAGGTACAGGGTAGCAATCAGCCCCAGCATTTT. Protein: CASREVQGSNQPQHF. Variable domain in full (rest from reference TRBV19 and TRBJ1-5): DGGITQSPKYLFRKEGQNVTLSCEQNLNHDAMYWYRQDPGQGLRLIYYSQIVNDFQKGDIAEGYSVSREKKESFPLTVTSAQKNPTAFYLCASREVQGSNQPQHFGDGTRLSIL.

To note about this clonotype: A much larger clone lies one base from this, so it may be a read error. The rearrangement uses TRBV6-4 and TRBJ2-1; TRBD1 is a possible D gene (6 bases). The V end was cut by 7 bases, the J end by 0 bases, with 10 bases between. Per the germline V gene, CDR1 is MRHNA and CDR2 is SNTAGT. The CDR3 totals 14 residues. The CDR3 loop reads CASTADSSYNEQFF. CDR3 sequence (DNA): TGTGCCAGCACTGCGGACAGCTCCTACAATGAGCAGTTCTTC.

The chain recombines TRBV5-6 with TRBJ1-6, with D maybe TRBD1 (5 bases). The CDR3 is 14 amino acids. Between the trimmed V and J ends, which lost 4 bases and 9 bases, there was a span of 14 bases. In germline, CDR1 is SGHDT, CDR2 YYEEEE. In DNA, the CDR3 is TGTGCCAGCAGCCAGCGGGGGATATTTTCACCCCTCCACTTT. It translates to CASSQRGIFSPLHF.

Many counts were recorded for this clonotype. The rearrangement joins TRBV5-5 to TRBJ1-2, with no clear D. Germline V gives CDR1 SGHKS, CDR2 YYEKEE (reference sequence). The CDR3 is 13 amino acids. Trimming stripped 1 base from V and 6 bases from J, with 10 bases between. The CDR3 region is CASSLTGSDGYTF. CDR3 nucleotide sequence: TGTGCCAGCAGCTTGACGGGGAGCGATGGCTACACCTTC.

In DNA form, the CDR3 reads TGCAGTGCACTACTCCACAGCACAGATACGCAGTATTTT. This sequence encodes CSALLHSTDTQYF. V usage is TRBV20-1 and J usage is TRBJ2-3; no definite D call. The V gene's germline CDR1 is DFQATT and CDR2 SNEGSKA (reference sequence). The CDR3 is 13 amino acids. Trimming left V 6 bases short and J 0 bases short, with 10 bases between.

Comments on this clonotype: A much larger clone differs from this one at a single base, so this may be a read error. The rearrangement uses TRBV7-2 and TRBJ2-1, with 11 bases aligning to TRBD2. CDR1 SGHTA and CDR2 FQGNSA come from the germline V gene. The CDR3 runs to 14 residues. The CDR3 nucleotides are TGTGCCAGCTCCGGGACTAGCGGCGACAATGAGCAGTCCTTC. It yields the protein CASSGTSGDNEQSF.

This clonotype was seen ten or more times. The rearrangement links TRBV9 to TRBJ2-5; the D gene could be TRBD1 or TRBD2 (6 bases each). Deletions cut 1 base from V and 5 bases from J, with 15 bases between. The germline V gene encodes CDR1 SGDLS and CDR2 YYNGEE. The CDR3 runs 15 residues. In DNA, the CDR3 is TGTGCCAGCAGCGTAAGGGGGGAGTTGTATGAGACCCAGTACTTC. As protein: CASSVRGELYETQYF.

V gene TRBV7-2 combines with J gene TRBJ1-1; D is ambiguous. V lost 3 bases to trimming and J lost 3 bases, with 11 bases between them. Germline lookup yields CDR1 SGHTA and CDR2 FQGNSA. The length of the CDR3 is 14 residues. For the CDR3, the DNA is TGTGCCAGCAGCTTTCCCTGGAGGGACACTGAAGCTTTCTTT. Its translation is CASSFPWRDTEAFF.

This clonotype was observed at least ten times. The rearrangement links TRBV9 to TRBJ1-2; TRBD1 agrees at 8 bases. V gave up 3 bases and J gave up 5 bases; unmatched junction bases: 6. Germline V gene lookup returns CDR1 SGDLS and CDR2 YYNGEE. This CDR3 is built from 14 residues. The CDR3, as DNA: TGTGCCAGCAGCGGACAGGGGAGGGGTTATGGCTACACCTTC. It specifies CASSGQGRGYGYTF.

This clonotype was detected only a few times. This chain uses TRBV7-9 with TRBJ2-4, with D possibly TRBD2 on 5 matching bases. The CDR3 runs 11 residues. Germline V CDR1 and CDR2: SEHNR, FQNEAQ (reference sequence). Trimming pared 1 base from V and 13 bases from J, leaving 8 bases between. CDR3 DNA sequence: TGTGCCAGCAGCTTAGGGCGGAGGCAGTACTTC. Residues: CASSLGRRQYF.

This clonotype was seen repeatedly, ten times or more. This sequence joins TRBV5-4 and TRBJ1-4; D is ambiguous. V was shortened by 3 bases and J by 5 bases, with 11 bases between the two germline ends. In germline, CDR1 is SGHNT, CDR2 YYREEE (reference sequence). CDR3 length: 14 residues. CDR3 nucleotides: TGTGCCAGCAGCTCAGCGAACTTAAATGAAAAACTGTTTTTT. It translates to CASSSANLNEKLFF.

On this clonotype: Given a much more abundant clone one base away, this may be a read error. The gene calls are TRBV2 and TRBJ2-1; 13 bases line up with TRBD2. Germline V lookup: CDR1 SNHLY, CDR2 FYNNEI. This CDR3 has 14 residues. Trimming cost V 8 bases and J 8 bases; bases outside gene matches: 6. The DNA of the CDR3 is TGTGCCAGCCCCACTAGCGGGAGGGCCTATGAGCAGTTCTTC. The encoded protein is CASPTSGRAYEQFF. Filled out from reference TRBV2 and TRBJ2-1, the complete variable domain reads EPEVTQTPSHQVTQMGQEVILRCVPISNHLYFYWYRQILGQKVEFLVSFYNNEISEKSEIFDDQFSVERPDGSNFTLKIRSTKLEDSAMYFCASPTSGRAYEQFFGPGTRLTVL.

The V gene is TRBV28, the J gene TRBJ2-4; D is unresolved. Germline assignment: CDR1 MDHEN and CDR2 SYDVKM. V dropped 2 bases and J dropped 0 bases, with 11 bases sitting between them. This CDR3 comprises 16 residues. The CDR3 protein is CASSLGGGLAKNIQYF. In DNA, the CDR3 is TGTGCCAGCAGTTTAGGCGGCGGCCTAGCCAAAAACATTCAGTACTTC.

There are a few counts of this clonotype. This chain connects TRBV28 to TRBJ1-6; 9 nucleotides line up with TRBD1. After removal of 7 bases from V and 11 bases from J, the junction contained 6 bases not matched to a gene. From germline, CDR1 is MDHEN and CDR2 SYDVKM. CDR3 length: 13 residues. CDR3 coding DNA: TGTGCCAGCAACAGGGGGCGGCAGACACCCCTCCACTTT. Residues: CASNRGRQTPLHF.

Regarding this clonotype: This may stem from a read error, because a much larger clone lies one nucleotide away. The chain carries TRBV6-6 and TRBJ2-2; 7 bases align to TRBD1. Germline V gene lookup returns CDR1 MNHNY and CDR2 SVGAGI (reference sequence). The CDR3 covers 20 residues. V shed 2 bases, J shed 2 bases, and the junction held 17 bases outside the gene matches. This chain's CDR3 is CASSYPGQAHFVGNTGELFF. CDR3 DNA sequence: TGTGCCAGCAGTTACCCCGGACAGGCACACTTCGTGGGTAACACCGGGGAGCTGTTTTTT.

The J gene is TRBJ1-5, the V gene TRBV20-1; 9 nucleotides align to TRBD1. J gave up 4 bases and V 6 bases, and 1 base lay outside the gene matches. Per the germline V gene, CDR1 is DFQATT and CDR2 is SNEGSKA (reference sequence). The CDR3 spans 12 residues. The CDR3 protein is CSAGQGNQPQHF. The CDR3, as DNA: TGCAGTGCCGGACAGGGGAATCAGCCCCAGCATTTT.